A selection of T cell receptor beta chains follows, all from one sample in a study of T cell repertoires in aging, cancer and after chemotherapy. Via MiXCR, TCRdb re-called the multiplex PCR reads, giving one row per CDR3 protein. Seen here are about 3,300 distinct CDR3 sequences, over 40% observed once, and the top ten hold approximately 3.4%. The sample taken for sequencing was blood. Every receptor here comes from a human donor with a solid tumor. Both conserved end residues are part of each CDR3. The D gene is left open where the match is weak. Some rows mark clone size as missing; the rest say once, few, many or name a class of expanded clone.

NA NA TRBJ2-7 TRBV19 TGTGCCAGTAGTATAAGGGTAGGCTCCTACGAGCAGTACTTC CASSIRVGSYEQYF
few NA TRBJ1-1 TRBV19 TGTGCCAGTACGAGGGGATATAAGGGGCTGAACACTGAAGCTTTCTTT CASTRGYKGLNTEAFF
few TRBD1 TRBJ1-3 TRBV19 TGTGCCAGTATCGACAGGGGTGGAAACACCATATATTTT CASIDRGGNTIYF
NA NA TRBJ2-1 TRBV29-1 TGCAGCGTTGACCCTCGTAGGGGCCCAAATGAGCAGTTCTTC CSVDPRRGPNEQFF
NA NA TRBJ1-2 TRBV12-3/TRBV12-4 TGTGCCAGCAGCCCTGACACATACTATGGCTACACCTTC CASSPDTYYGYTF
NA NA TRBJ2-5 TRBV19 TGTGCCAGTCGCCAACAGGCGAAGGAGACCCAGTACTTC CASRQQAKETQYF
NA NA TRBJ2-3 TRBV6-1 TGTGCCAGCAGTGAACGGCCAGATACGCAGTATTTT CASSERPDTQYF
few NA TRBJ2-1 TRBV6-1 TGTGCCAGCAGCCCGAGGCACAATGAGCAGTTCTTC CASSPRHNEQFF
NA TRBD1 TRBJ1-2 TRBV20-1 TGCAGTGCTGAAGACAGGGGGGGAGGATATGGCTACACCTTC CSAEDRGGGYGYTF
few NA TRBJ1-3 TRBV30 TGTGCCTGGAGTCCTGGGAACACCATATATTTT CAWSPGNTIYF
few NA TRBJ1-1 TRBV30 TGTGCCTGGAGTGGGGACGCTGAAGCTTTCTTT CAWSGDAEAFF
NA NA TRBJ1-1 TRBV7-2 TGTGCCACCCTGACGGACAGATTGAACACTGAAGCTTTCTTT CATLTDRLNTEAFF
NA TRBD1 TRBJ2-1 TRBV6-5 TGTGCCAGCACCGTCGTTTGGGACAGGGGGTACAATGAGCAGTTCTTC CASTVVWDRGYNEQFF
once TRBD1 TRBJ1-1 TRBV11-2 TGTGCCAGCAGCCCGAGGACAGGGAGGGACACTGAAGCTTTCTTT CASSPRTGRDTEAFF
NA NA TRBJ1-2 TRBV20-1 TGCAGTGCTAGGGGGTTGGACTATGGCTACACCTTC CSARGLDYGYTF
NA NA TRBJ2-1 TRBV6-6 TGTGCCAGCTCCCGCTTGAGTTCCAGATCCCACAATGAGCAGTTCTTC CASSRLSSRSHNEQFF
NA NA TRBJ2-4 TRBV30 TGTGCCTGGAGAGGGGACATAAACATTCAGTACTTC CAWRGDINIQYF
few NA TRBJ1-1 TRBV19 TGTGCCAGTAGTATACGGCTGGACACTGAAGCTTTCTTT CASSIRLDTEAFF
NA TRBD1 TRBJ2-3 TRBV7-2 TGTGCCAGCAGCTCCTCAGGACAGGGAGGAGATACGCAGTATTTT CASSSSGQGGDTQYF
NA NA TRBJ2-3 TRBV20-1 TGCAGTGCTAGCTCTACGGGCCTCCCCACAGATACTCAGTATTTT CSASSTGLPTDTQYF
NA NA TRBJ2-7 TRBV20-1 TGCAGTGCTAGAGGGGGTCGGGGGAACTACGAGCAGTACTTC CSARGGRGNYEQYF
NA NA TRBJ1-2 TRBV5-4 TGTGCCACCACCCGGGGGCGGGACTATGTCTACACCTTC CATTRGRDYVYTF
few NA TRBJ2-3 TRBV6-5 TGTGCCAGCAGTTACCCCAAATTCTATTGCACAGATACGCAGTATTTT CASSYPKFYCTDTQYF
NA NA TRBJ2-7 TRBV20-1 TGCAGTGCTAAAACCCGGGCCGCCTCCTACGAGCAGTACTTC CSAKTRAASYEQYF